Below are 13 T cell receptor beta chains sequenced from a single sample in a study of beta chain features in type 1 diabetes. Investigators reverse transcribed all isolated RNA, so they sequenced expressed TCRB transcripts. Data came from immunoSEQ multiplex PCR; TCRdb stores just in-frame clones and leaves some out. The data hold under 500,000 clones, with 25% to 35% observed a single time. Sequenced input: naive CD4+ T cells from blood. Receptors were obtained from a man aged 18 to 35 in good health.

The rearrangement uses TRBV2 and TRBJ2-1; D uncertain. Trimming cost V 3 bases and J 7 bases, with 7 bases left between them. Germline V gene data show CDR1 as SNHLY and CDR2 as FYNNEI. This CDR3 comprises 12 residues. In nucleotides, the CDR3 is TGTGCCAGCAGTGACCCAAGAAATGAGCAGTTCTTC. Protein sequence: CASSDPRNEQFF. Full variable domain (missing parts from reference TRBV2 and TRBJ2-1): EPEVTQTPSHQVTQMGQEVILRCVPISNHLYFYWYRQILGQKVEFLVSFYNNEISEKSEIFDDQFSVERPDGSNFTLKIRSTKLEDSAMYFCASSDPRNEQFFGPGTRLTVL.

The CDR3, as DNA: TGTGCCAGCAGCGTAGTAGGACAGGGTCCTGGCTACACCTTC. As protein: CASSVVGQGPGYTF. This rearrangement joins TRBV9 to TRBJ1-2; 8 positions agree with TRBD1. The CDR3 contains 14 residues. CDR1 SGDLS and CDR2 YYNGEE come from the germline V gene. V lost 0 bases and J lost 7; bases outside the gene matches: 5.

The rearrangement links TRBV5-4 to TRBJ2-1; D gene ambiguous. The CDR3 covers 12 residues. The ends were cut back, 1 base at V and 5 bases at J, with 4 bases in the middle. Germline-derived CDR1 and CDR2 are SGHNT and YYREEE (reference sequence). The DNA of the CDR3 is TGTGCCAGCAGCTTGCGGAACAATGAGCAGTTCTTC. The encoded protein is CASSLRNNEQFF. Filled out from reference TRBV5-4 and TRBJ2-1, the complete variable domain reads ETGVTQSPTHLIKTRGQQVTLRCSSQSGHNTVSWYQQALGQGPQFIFQYYREEENGRGNFPPRFSGLQFPNYSSELNVNALELDDSALYLCASSLRNNEQFFGPGTRLTVL.

This clone was found a few times. V gene TRBV19 combines with J gene TRBJ2-1; 12 bases line up with TRBD2. Germline V gene data show CDR1 as LNHDA and CDR2 as SQIVND (reference sequence). This CDR3 has 16 residues. V shed 6 bases and J 4 bases; nucleotides not matched to a gene: 7. DNA for the CDR3: TGTGCCAGTAGGGGGGAAGGACTAGCGGGATACAATGAGCAGTTCTTC. This encodes CASRGEGLAGYNEQFF.

CDR3 in amino acids: CASSARTGRPEAFF. DNA of the CDR3: TGCGCCAGCAGCGCGCGGACAGGGAGGCCTGAAGCTTTCTTT. The genes are TRBV5-1 and TRBJ1-1, with 8 bases that match TRBD1. The CDR3 has 14 amino acids. Looked up from germline, CDR1 is SGHRS and CDR2 is YFSETQ. V lost 4 bases and J lost 6; bases outside the gene matches: 8. The entire variable domain, with the rest obtained from reference TRBV5-1 and TRBJ1-1, is as follows: KAGVTQTPRYLIKTRGQQVTLSCSPISGHRSVSWYQQTPGQGLQFLFEYFSETQRNKGNFPGRFSGRQFSNSRSEMNVSTLELGDSALYLCASSARTGRPEAFFGQGTRLTVV.

The rearrangement links TRBV7-9 to TRBJ1-5; TRBD1 might be the D (5 bases). Germline lookup yields CDR1 SEHNR and CDR2 FQNEAQ (reference sequence). CDR3 length: 12 amino acids. V was cut by 4 bases and J by 10 bases, with 11 bases left in between. The CDR3 DNA is TGTGCCAGCAGCTCGGGGCCCCCACCCCAGCATTTT. It encodes CASSSGPPPQHF. Based on the CDR3 plus reference TRBV7-9 and TRBJ1-5, the full variable domain is DTGVSQNPRHKITKRGQNVTFRCDPISEHNRLYWYRQTLGQGPEFLTYFQNEAQLEKSRLLSDRFSAERPKGSFSTLEIQRTEQGDSAMYLCASSSGPPPQHFGDGTRLSIL.

This clone appeared a few times. The V call is TRBV5-1, the J call TRBJ2-7, with TRBD2 as a possible D gene (6 bases). The V end lost 4 bases, the J end lost 0 bases, and 14 bases lay between the germline ends. Germline lookup yields CDR1 SGHRS and CDR2 YFSETQ. The length of the CDR3 is 15 residues. This CDR3 reads CASSPFDGSSYEQYF. CDR3 coding DNA: TGCGCCAGCAGCCCGTTCGACGGGAGCTCCTACGAGCAGTACTTC.

This chain uses TRBV10-3 with TRBJ2-2; either TRBD1 or TRBD2 may fit D (5 bases each). Germline V gives CDR1 ENHRY, CDR2 SYGVKD. V shed 5 bases and J shed 1 base, with 11 bases lying between them. The CDR3 extends over 15 amino acids. This CDR3 reads CAISQGRGNTGELFF. In DNA form, the CDR3 reads TGTGCCATCAGTCAGGGCCGGGGGAACACCGGGGAGCTGTTTTTT.

The chain has TRBV30 and TRBJ2-2; D may match TRBD1 or TRBD2 (5 bases each). Germline CDR1 GTSNPN, CDR2 SVGIG (reference sequence). V gave up 1 base and J gave up 3 bases, with 12 bases separating them. This CDR3 region has 15 residues. CDR3 DNA sequence: TGTGCCTGGAGTGCGCCGGGGCAGGACACCGGGGAGCTGTTTTTT. Its protein is CAWSAPGQDTGELFF.

The chain links TRBV7-3 to TRBJ2-7; 13 nucleotides line up with TRBD2. Germline V CDR1 and CDR2: SGHTA, FQGTGA. The CDR3 totals 15 residues. The trim removed 2 bases at V and 8 bases at J, leaving 6 bases unmatched. The CDR3 DNA sequence: TGTGCCAGCAGCTTAGGACTAGCGGGAGACCGGAAGCAGTACTTC. Its translation: CASSLGLAGDRKQYF.

The chain is built from TRBV4-3 and TRBJ2-2; D unresolved. CDR3 length: 12 amino acids. The V end was cut by 1 base, the J end by 6 bases, with 3 bases between. Germline loops: CDR1 LGHNA, CDR2 YSLEER. The CDR3 here is CASSQAPGELFF. For the CDR3, the DNA is TGCGCCAGCAGCCAAGCCCCCGGGGAGCTGTTTTTT.

The chain carries TRBV30 and TRBJ1-3, with a weak D call TRBD1 (5 bases). Germline assignment: CDR1 GTSNPN and CDR2 SVGIG (reference sequence). Between the trimmed V and J ends, which lost 0 bases and 5 bases, there was a span of 8 bases. This CDR3 contains 13 residues. The CDR3 bases are TGTGCCTGGAGTGTGGGGCCTAGAAACACCATATATTTT. The encoded protein is CAWSVGPRNTIYF.

The chain joins TRBV4-1 to TRBJ2-4, with D unclear. V was shortened by 2 bases and J by 6 bases, with 26 bases between the two germline ends. This CDR3 has 19 amino acids. CDR1 is MGHRA, CDR2 YSYEKL, per germline. CDR3 loop: CASSQIATATPLGLNIQYF. DNA for the CDR3: TGCGCCAGCAGCCAAATCGCTACCGCGACACCGCTCGGGTTAAACATTCAGTACTTC.